The present T cell receptor (beta chain) was sequenced within a study of T cells in women clearing cervical HPV infection. General observations from the study: CIN3+ cases had significantly higher TCR richness than controls; evenness did not differ. Richness differences could reflect unmeasured T-cell content per sample. A classifier using richness and V gene abundances reached an AUC of 0.83.

The germline V gene encodes CDR1 LNHDA and CDR2 SQIVND (reference sequence). The CDR3 has 12 amino acids. The germline V and J ends were trimmed by 5 bases and 6 bases, with 8 bases remaining between them. Remarks on this clone: Antigen unknown. The CDR3 extends 3 residues past the end of the read, so its final part is completed from the germline J gene.

The method was immunoSEQ multiplex PCR; TCRdb's version includes in-frame clones alone and lacks a portion of them. This sample's clone table lists more than 20,000 clones. This TCR was sampled from a woman aged 18-70 years with a cervical HPV16 infection that either progressed to CIN3+ or cleared (not recorded which). The chain combines TRBV19 with TRBJ1-5, with D perhaps TRBD1 (5 bases). The sequenced material came from blood buffy coat. Incomplete CDR3 DNA: TGTGCCAGTAGTGCGGGGGTTCAGCCC. Encoded protein: CASSAGVQP. The whole CDR3 sequence reads CASSAGVQPQHF.